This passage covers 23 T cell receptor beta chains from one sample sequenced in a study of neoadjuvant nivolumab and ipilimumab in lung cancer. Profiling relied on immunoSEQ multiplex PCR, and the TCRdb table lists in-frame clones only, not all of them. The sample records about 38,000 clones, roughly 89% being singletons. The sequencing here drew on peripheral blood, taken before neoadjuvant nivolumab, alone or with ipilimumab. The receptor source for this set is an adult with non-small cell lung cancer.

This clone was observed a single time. The CDR3 loop reads CASRTPVTDTQYF. CDR3 DNA sequence: TGTGCCAGCAGAACGCCCGTTACAGATACGCAGTATTTT. The chain recombines TRBV6-5 with TRBJ2-3, with D uncertain. V gave up 6 bases and J gave up 3 bases, with 10 bases separating them. The CDR3 totals 13 residues. Per germline, CDR1 MNHEY and CDR2 SVGAGI.

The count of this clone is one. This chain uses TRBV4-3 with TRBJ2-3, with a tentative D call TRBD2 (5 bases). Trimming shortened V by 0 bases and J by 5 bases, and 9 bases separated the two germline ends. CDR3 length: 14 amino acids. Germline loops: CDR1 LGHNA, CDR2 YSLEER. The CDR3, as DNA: TGCGCCAGCAGCCAAGATAACCGGGGAGATACGCAGTATTTT. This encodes CASSQDNRGDTQYF.

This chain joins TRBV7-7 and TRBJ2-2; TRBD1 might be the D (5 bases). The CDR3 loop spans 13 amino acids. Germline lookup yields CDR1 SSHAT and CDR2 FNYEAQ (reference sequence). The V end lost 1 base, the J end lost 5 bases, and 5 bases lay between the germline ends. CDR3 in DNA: TGTGCCAGCAGCTTAGAGGGGACCGGGGAGCTGTTTTTT. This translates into CASSLEGTGELFF. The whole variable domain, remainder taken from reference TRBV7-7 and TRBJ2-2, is GAGVSQSPRYKVTKRGQDVTLRCDPISSHATLYWYQQALGQGPEFLTYFNYEAQPDKSGLPSDRFSAERPEGSISTLTIQRTEQRDSAMYRCASSLEGTGELFFGEGSRLTVL.

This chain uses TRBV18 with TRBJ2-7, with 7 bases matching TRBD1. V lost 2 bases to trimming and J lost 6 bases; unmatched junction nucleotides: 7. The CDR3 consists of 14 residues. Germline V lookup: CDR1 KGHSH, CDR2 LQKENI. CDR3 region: CASSPSGQSPEQYF. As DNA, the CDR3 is TGTGCCAGCTCACCATCGGGACAGAGCCCCGAGCAGTACTTC.

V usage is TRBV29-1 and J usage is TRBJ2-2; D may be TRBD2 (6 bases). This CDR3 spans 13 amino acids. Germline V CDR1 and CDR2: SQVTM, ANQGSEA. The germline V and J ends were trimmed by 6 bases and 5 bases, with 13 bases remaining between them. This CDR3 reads CSVGLLWTGELFF. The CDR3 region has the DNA TGCAGCGTGGGACTTCTTTGGACCGGGGAGCTGTTTTTT.

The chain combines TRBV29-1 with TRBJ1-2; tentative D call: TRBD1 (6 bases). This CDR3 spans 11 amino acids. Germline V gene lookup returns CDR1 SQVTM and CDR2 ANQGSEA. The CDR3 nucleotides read TGCAGAGCGGGGGGCAGCAATGGCTACACCTTC. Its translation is CRAGGSNGYTF.

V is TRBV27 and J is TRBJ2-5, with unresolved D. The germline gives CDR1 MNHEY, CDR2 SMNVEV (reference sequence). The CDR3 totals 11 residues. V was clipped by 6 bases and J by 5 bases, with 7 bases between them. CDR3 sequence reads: CASRQTETQYF. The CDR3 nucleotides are TGTGCCAGCAGGCAGACGGAGACCCAGTACTTC.

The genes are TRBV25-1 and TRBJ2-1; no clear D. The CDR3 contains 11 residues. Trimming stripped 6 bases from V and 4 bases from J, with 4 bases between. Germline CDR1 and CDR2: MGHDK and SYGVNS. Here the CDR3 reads CASSIYNEQFF. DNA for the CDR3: TGTGCCAGCAGCATTTACAATGAGCAGTTCTTC.

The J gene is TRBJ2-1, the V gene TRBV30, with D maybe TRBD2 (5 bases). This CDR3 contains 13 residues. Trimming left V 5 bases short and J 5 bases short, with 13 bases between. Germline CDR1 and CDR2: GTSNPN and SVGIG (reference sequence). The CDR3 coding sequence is TGTGCCTGGGTTGGGGTGGGAGACAATGAGCAGTTCTTC. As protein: CAWVGVGDNEQFF.

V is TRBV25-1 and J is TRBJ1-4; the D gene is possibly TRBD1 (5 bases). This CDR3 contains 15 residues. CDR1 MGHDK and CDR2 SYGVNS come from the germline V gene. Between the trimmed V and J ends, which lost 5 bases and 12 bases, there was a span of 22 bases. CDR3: CASSPLGSSGAELFF. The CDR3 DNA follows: TGTGCCAGCAGTCCCTTAGGGTCTTCTGGGGCGGAACTGTTTTTT.

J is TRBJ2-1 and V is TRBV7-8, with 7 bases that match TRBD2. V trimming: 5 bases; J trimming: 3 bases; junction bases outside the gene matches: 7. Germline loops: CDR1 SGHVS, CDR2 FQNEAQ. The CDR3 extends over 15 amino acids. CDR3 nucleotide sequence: TGTGCCAGCAGCACTAGCGTTCAAGGCTACAATGAGCAGTTCTTC. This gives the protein CASSTSVQGYNEQFF.

DNA for the CDR3: TGTGCCAGCAGCTTGGGGCGGAATGAAAAACTGTTTTTT. Translation: CASSLGRNEKLFF. The chain combines TRBV5-4 with TRBJ1-4; D gene ambiguous. V was cut by 0 bases and J by 5 bases, with 5 bases left in between. The V gene's germline CDR1 is SGHNT and CDR2 YYREEE (reference sequence). This CDR3 spans 13 amino acids.

The CDR3: CATRQTETYEQYF. In nucleotides, the CDR3 is TGTGCCACCCGCCAGACAGAGACCTACGAGCAGTACTTC. The chain has TRBV2 and TRBJ2-7; tentative D call: TRBD1 (5 bases). Per the germline V gene, CDR1 is SNHLY and CDR2 is FYNNEI. Trimming took 10 bases from V and 2 from J, leaving 15 bases between them. The CDR3 has 13 residues.

CDR3 residues: CARGNTGEETQYF. The CDR3 bases are TGTGCCAGGGGGAACACAGGGGAAGAGACCCAGTACTTC. The gene calls are TRBV11-3 and TRBJ2-5; TRBD1 agrees at 7 bases. This CDR3 comprises 13 residues. CDR1 and CDR2 (germline): SGHNT, YENEEA. V trimming: 9 bases; J trimming: 3 bases; junction bases outside the gene matches: 7. Filled out from reference TRBV11-3 and TRBJ2-5, the complete variable domain reads EAGVVQSPRYKIIEKKQPVAFWCNPISGHNTLYWYLQNLGQGPELLIRYENEEAVDDSQLPKDRFSAERLKGVDSTLKIQPAELGDSAVYLCARGNTGEETQYFGPGTRLLVL.

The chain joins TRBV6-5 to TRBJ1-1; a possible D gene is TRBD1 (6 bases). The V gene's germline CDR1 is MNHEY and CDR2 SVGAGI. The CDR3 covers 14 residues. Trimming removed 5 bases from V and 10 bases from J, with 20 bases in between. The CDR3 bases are TGTGCCAGCAGTCCTACAAGGACAGCAAGTAGAGCTTTCTTT. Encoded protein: CASSPTRTASRAFF.

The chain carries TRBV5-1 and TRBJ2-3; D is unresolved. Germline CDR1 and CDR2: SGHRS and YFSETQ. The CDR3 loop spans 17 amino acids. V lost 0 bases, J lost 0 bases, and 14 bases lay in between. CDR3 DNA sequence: TGCGCCAGCAGCTTGGGGCGTGCCCCCGCCAGCACAGATACGCAGTATTTT. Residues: CASSLGRAPASTDTQYF.

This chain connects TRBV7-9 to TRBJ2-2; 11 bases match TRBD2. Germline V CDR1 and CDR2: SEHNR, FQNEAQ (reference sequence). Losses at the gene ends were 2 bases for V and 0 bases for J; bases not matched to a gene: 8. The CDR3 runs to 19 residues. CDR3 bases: TGTGCCAGCAGCTTACCTAGCGGGAGGCTAACCGCGAACACCGGGGAGCTGTTTTTT. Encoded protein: CASSLPSGRLTANTGELFF.

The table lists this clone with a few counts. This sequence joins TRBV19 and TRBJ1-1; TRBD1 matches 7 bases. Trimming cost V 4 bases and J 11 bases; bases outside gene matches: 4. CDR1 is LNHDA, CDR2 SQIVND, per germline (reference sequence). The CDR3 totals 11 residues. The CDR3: CASSRQGFAFF. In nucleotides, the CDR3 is TGTGCCAGTAGTAGACAGGGATTCGCTTTCTTT.

The DNA of the CDR3 is TGCGCCAGCAGCTTTGACAGGGATACGCAGTATTTT. It is translated as CASSFDRDTQYF. The gene calls are TRBV5-1 and TRBJ2-3, with D possibly being TRBD1 (6 bases). The V end lost 2 bases, the J end lost 6 bases, and 7 bases lay between the germline ends. This CDR3 is 12 amino acids long. Germline V gives CDR1 SGHRS, CDR2 YFSETQ.

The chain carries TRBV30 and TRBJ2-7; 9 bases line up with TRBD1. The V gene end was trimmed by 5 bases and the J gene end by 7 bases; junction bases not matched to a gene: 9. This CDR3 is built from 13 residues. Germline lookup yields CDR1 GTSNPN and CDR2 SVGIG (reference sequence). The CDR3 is CAWDRGLLREQYF. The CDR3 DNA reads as TGTGCCTGGGACAGGGGGTTGCTTAGGGAGCAGTACTTC. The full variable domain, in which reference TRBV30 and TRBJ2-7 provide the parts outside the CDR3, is SQTIHQWPATLVQPVGSPLSLECTVEGTSNPNLYWYRQAAGRGLQLLFYSVGIGQISSEVPQNLSASRPQDRQFILSSKKLLLSDSGFYLCAWDRGLLREQYFGPGTRLTVT.

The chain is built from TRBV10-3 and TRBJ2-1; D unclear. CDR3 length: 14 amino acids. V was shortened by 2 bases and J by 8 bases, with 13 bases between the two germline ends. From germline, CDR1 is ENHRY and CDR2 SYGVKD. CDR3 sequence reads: CAISEDPSADEQFF. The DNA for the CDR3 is TGTGCCATCAGTGAGGACCCGTCTGCGGATGAGCAGTTCTTC.

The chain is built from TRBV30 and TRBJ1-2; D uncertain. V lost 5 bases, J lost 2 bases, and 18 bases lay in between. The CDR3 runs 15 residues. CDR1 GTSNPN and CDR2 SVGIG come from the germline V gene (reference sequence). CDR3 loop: CAWGRPRQRNYGYTF. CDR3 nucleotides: TGTGCCTGGGGTCGACCGCGGCAGAGAAACTATGGCTACACCTTC.

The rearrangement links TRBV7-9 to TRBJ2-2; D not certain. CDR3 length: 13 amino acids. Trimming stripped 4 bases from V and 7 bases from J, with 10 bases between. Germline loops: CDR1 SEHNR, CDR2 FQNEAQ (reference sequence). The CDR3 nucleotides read TGTGCCAGCAGCTCGGGTCGTGGCGGGGAGCTGTTTTTT. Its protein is CASSSGRGGELFF. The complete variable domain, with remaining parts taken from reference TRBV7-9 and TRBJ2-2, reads DTGVSQNPRHKITKRGQNVTFRCDPISEHNRLYWYRQTLGQGPEFLTYFQNEAQLEKSRLLSDRFSAERPKGSFSTLEIQRTEQGDSAMYLCASSSGRGGELFFGEGSRLTVL.